These T cell receptor beta chains were read from a single sample in a study of monozygotic twins with inflammatory bowel disease. TCRdb re-called the 5' RACE reads and shows each CDR3 protein once, DNA omitted. The listing contains about 330,000 distinct CDR3 sequences. Sequencing was done on a sample of blood. Receptors were obtained from a human donor with ulcerative colitis or Crohn's disease, or a healthy co-twin of an affected twin (not recorded which). Each CDR3 is given with its conserved first and last residue. Each record gives: CDR3 length, V gene, J gene, CDR3 protein.

len: 18; v_gene: TRBV21-1; j_gene: TRBJ2-1; CDR3aa: CASSEKESVGDSYNEQFF
len: 17; v_gene: TRBV28; j_gene: TRBJ1-6; CDR3aa: CASRPGTGDNYNSPLHF
len: 15; v_gene: TRBV20-1; j_gene: TRBJ2-1; CDR3aa: CSAKRTSGSLDEQFF
len: 15; v_gene: TRBV7-2; j_gene: TRBJ2-7; CDR3aa: CASSLALVTSYEQYF
len: 14; v_gene: TRBV5-1; j_gene: TRBJ2-7; CDR3aa: CASSLTGFGYEQYF
len: 14; v_gene: TRBV7-9; j_gene: TRBJ1-4; CDR3aa: CASSPWDRNEKLFF
len: 16; v_gene: TRBV7-2; j_gene: TRBJ1-2; CDR3aa: CASSLDSGGSVYGYTF
len: 17; v_gene: TRBV7-8; j_gene: TRBJ2-7; CDR3aa: CASSSLVRVFDLNEQYF
len: 15; v_gene: TRBV7-2; j_gene: TRBJ1-3; CDR3aa: CASSLFRVPGNTIYF
len: 16; v_gene: TRBV7-8; j_gene: TRBJ2-7; CDR3aa: CASSPLGRLSSYEQYF
len: 14; v_gene: TRBV11-3; j_gene: TRBJ2-3; CDR3aa: CASSPDPQARQQYF
len: 14; v_gene: TRBV7-9; j_gene: TRBJ1-5; CDR3aa: CASSSWDHSSPQHF
len: 15; v_gene: TRBV4-2; j_gene: TRBJ2-7; CDR3aa: CASSPARGGSYEQYF
len: 15; v_gene: TRBV5-1; j_gene: TRBJ2-1; CDR3aa: CASSVVIPYGNEQFF
len: 14; v_gene: TRBV10-2; j_gene: TRBJ2-3; CDR3aa: CASSVGATTDTQYF
len: 14; v_gene: TRBV12-3/TRBV12-4; j_gene: TRBJ1-6; CDR3aa: CASSFSQGGSPLHF
len: 13; v_gene: TRBV7-9; j_gene: TRBJ1-1; CDR3aa: CASSGQGWGEAFF
len: 12; v_gene: TRBV5-1; j_gene: TRBJ2-7; CDR3aa: CASSLGDYEQYF
len: 16; v_gene: TRBV9; j_gene: TRBJ2-2; CDR3aa: CASSVGGTGNTGELFF
len: 14; v_gene: TRBV7-8; j_gene: TRBJ1-1; CDR3aa: CASSLGGPDTEAFF
len: 16; v_gene: TRBV3-1; j_gene: TRBJ2-2; CDR3aa: CASSQRLAGHTGELFF
len: 14; v_gene: TRBV5-1; j_gene: TRBJ2-1; CDR3aa: CASSSGGARDEQFF
len: 12; v_gene: TRBV9; j_gene: TRBJ1-2; CDR3aa: CASSGTGLGYTF
len: 14; v_gene: TRBV20-1; j_gene: TRBJ2-7; CDR3aa: CSARKPEVPYEQYF
len: 15; v_gene: TRBV7-9; j_gene: TRBJ2-2; CDR3aa: CASSYGDRDTGELFF
len: 13; v_gene: TRBV10-3; j_gene: TRBJ2-7; CDR3aa: CAIRVAGSYEQYF
len: 14; v_gene: TRBV28; j_gene: TRBJ2-5; CDR3aa: CASSFSPDQETQYF
len: 15; v_gene: TRBV7-8; j_gene: TRBJ2-3; CDR3aa: CASSPEGSSTDTQYF
len: 18; v_gene: TRBV4-1; j_gene: TRBJ1-3; CDR3aa: CASSQDRNRALSGNTIYF
len: 16; v_gene: TRBV9; j_gene: TRBJ2-7; CDR3aa: CASSGDRGPTPYEQYF
len: 21; v_gene: TRBV11-1; j_gene: TRBJ2-3; CDR3aa: CASSLVVSMAAALWDTDTQYF
len: 14; v_gene: TRBV5-6; j_gene: TRBJ2-5; CDR3aa: CASSLRDTWETQYF
len: 14; v_gene: TRBV7-6; j_gene: TRBJ1-1; CDR3aa: CASSRFTGDTEAFF
len: 16; v_gene: TRBV6-1; j_gene: TRBJ1-6; CDR3aa: CASRPGQVSYNSPLHF
len: 16; v_gene: TRBV5-1; j_gene: TRBJ1-1; CDR3aa: CASSLGGKRENTEAFF
len: 17; v_gene: TRBV7-2; j_gene: TRBJ2-5; CDR3aa: CASSFRTSGGAEETQYF
len: 13; v_gene: TRBV12-3/TRBV12-4; j_gene: TRBJ2-7; CDR3aa: CASSPGVLYEQYF
len: 14; v_gene: TRBV5-6; j_gene: TRBJ1-6; CDR3aa: CASSLVDSYSPLHF
len: 16; v_gene: TRBV7-2; j_gene: TRBJ2-7; CDR3aa: CASSLEGPGGAYEQYF
len: 19; v_gene: TRBV4-3; j_gene: TRBJ2-5; CDR3aa: CASSQKYSLTDSYQETQYF
len: 15; v_gene: TRBV7-2; j_gene: TRBJ1-2; CDR3aa: CASSLARQGGGGYTF
len: 15; v_gene: TRBV5-4; j_gene: TRBJ1-1; CDR3aa: CASSLLGPSGTEAFF
len: 14; v_gene: TRBV20-1; j_gene: TRBJ2-2; CDR3aa: CSARARGSTGELFF
len: 15; v_gene: TRBV29-1; j_gene: TRBJ2-1; CDR3aa: CSVGHGREGRNEQFF
len: 15; v_gene: TRBV5-1; j_gene: TRBJ1-5; CDR3aa: CASSLLGASDQPQHF
len: 13; v_gene: TRBV6-2/TRBV6-3; j_gene: TRBJ2-5; CDR3aa: CASSRNREGTQYF
len: 16; v_gene: TRBV6-4; j_gene: TRBJ2-1; CDR3aa: CASSESAGFGMDEQFF
len: 14; v_gene: TRBV7-9; j_gene: TRBJ1-1; CDR3aa: CASSFFSENTEAFF
len: 16; v_gene: TRBV5-1; j_gene: TRBJ1-2; CDR3aa: CASSLGWDSSNYGYTF
len: 17; v_gene: TRBV27; j_gene: TRBJ2-2; CDR3aa: CASSLRITGFNTGELFF
len: 18; v_gene: TRBV11-2; j_gene: TRBJ2-3; CDR3aa: CASSLGLAGSISTDTQYF
len: 19; v_gene: TRBV20-1; j_gene: TRBJ2-2; CDR3aa: CSARKTGTSGVLFTGELFF
len: 14; v_gene: TRBV19; j_gene: TRBJ1-2; CDR3aa: CAANSGVGNYGYTF
len: 15; v_gene: TRBV29-1; j_gene: TRBJ2-1; CDR3aa: CSVQGRRSSYNEQFF
len: 15; v_gene: TRBV20-1; j_gene: TRBJ2-3; CDR3aa: CSARSLAGNTDTQYF
len: 18; v_gene: TRBV19; j_gene: TRBJ2-1; CDR3aa: CASSIYGGGETSGNEQFF
len: 15; v_gene: TRBV6-1; j_gene: TRBJ2-1; CDR3aa: CASSERDYTYNEQFF